Each of the 30 T cell receptor beta chains below was sequenced from the same sample in a study of blood T cell repertoires in COVID-19. TCRdb keeps only in-frame clones here, not all; method: immunoSEQ multiplex PCR. The data show 250,000 or so clones, 90% seen once. The specimen was peripheral blood. The receptors derive from an older woman with COVID-19, enrolled during active disease.

The chain couples TRBV30 to TRBJ2-2, with D perhaps TRBD1 (5 bases). The CDR3 has 15 amino acids. From germline, CDR1 is GTSNPN and CDR2 SVGIG (reference sequence). Deletions cut 2 bases from V and 1 base from J, with 11 bases between. CDR3 protein: CAWSPPRVNTGELFF. In nucleotides, the CDR3 is TGTGCCTGGAGTCCCCCCAGGGTGAACACCGGGGAGCTGTTTTTT. The entire variable domain, with the rest obtained from reference TRBV30 and TRBJ2-2, is as follows: SQTIHQWPATLVQPVGSPLSLECTVEGTSNPNLYWYRQAAGRGLQLLFYSVGIGQISSEVPQNLSASRPQDRQFILSSKKLLLSDSGFYLCAWSPPRVNTGELFFGEGSRLTVL.

The J gene is TRBJ2-6, the V gene TRBV29-1, with TRBD1 matching 7 bases. Germline lookup yields CDR1 SQVTM and CDR2 ANQGSEA. J lost 2 bases, V lost 4 bases, and 2 bases had no gene match. This CDR3 region has 14 residues. CDR3 loop: CSVGQGAGANVLTF. The CDR3 DNA follows: TGCAGCGTTGGGCAGGGGGCTGGGGCCAACGTCCTGACTTTC.

In its sample, this clone was seen once. This rearrangement joins TRBV6-5 to TRBJ2-7; D might be TRBD1 (6 bases). Germline assignment: CDR1 MNHEY and CDR2 SVGAGI. The CDR3 length is 14 residues. V gave up 10 bases and J gave up 4 bases, with 20 bases separating them. CDR3 nucleotide sequence: TGTGCCAACTCAATGACAGGAAATATATACGAGCAGTACTTC. Translation gives CANSMTGNIYEQYF.

This chain uses TRBV7-9 with TRBJ1-1; D gene ambiguous. CDR1 SEHNR and CDR2 FQNEAQ come from the germline V gene (reference sequence). The CDR3 is made up of 14 amino acids. V lost 0 bases and J 4 bases, leaving 9 bases between the germline ends. CDR3 loop: CASSLASVSTEAFF. The CDR3, as DNA: TGTGCCAGCAGCTTAGCATCAGTGTCCACTGAAGCTTTCTTT. The complete variable domain, with remaining parts taken from reference TRBV7-9 and TRBJ1-1, reads DTGVSQNPRHKITKRGQNVTFRCDPISEHNRLYWYRQTLGQGPEFLTYFQNEAQLEKSRLLSDRFSAERPKGSFSTLEIQRTEQGDSAMYLCASSLASVSTEAFFGQGTRLTVV.

The chain joins TRBV7-9 to TRBJ1-1; the match to TRBD1 covers 9 bases. CDR3 size: 16 residues. Germline CDR1 and CDR2: SEHNR and FQNEAQ (reference sequence). Trimming removed 3 bases from V and 4 bases from J; junction bases left unmatched: 9. In nucleotides, the CDR3 is TGTGCCAGCAGCTTCGACAGGGGGTTAGCTAGCACTGAAGCTTTCTTT. It yields the protein CASSFDRGLASTEAFF.

This clone was observed once. V gene TRBV27 combines with J gene TRBJ2-7; the D gene is possibly TRBD1 (6 bases). In germline, CDR1 is MNHEY, CDR2 SMNVEV (reference sequence). V was trimmed by 8 bases and J by 7 bases, leaving 15 bases between them. The CDR3 sequence is 12 residues long. Here the CDR3 DNA reads TGTGCCAGCGGCTGGCTAGGGGGAGAGCAGTACTTC. The encoded protein is CASGWLGGEQYF.

V usage is TRBV7-3 and J usage is TRBJ2-5, with D unresolved. The ends were cut back, 2 bases at V and 3 bases at J, with 16 bases in the middle. There are 16 residues in the CDR3. Per the germline V gene, CDR1 is SGHTA and CDR2 is FQGTGA. CDR3 nucleotides: TGTGCCAGCAGCTTATCCCCGCCCTCCTATGAAGAGACCCAGTACTTC. Amino acid sequence: CASSLSPPSYEETQYF.

The genes are TRBV10-1 and TRBJ2-1; TRBD1 aligns across 11 bases. Germline V gene sequence: CDR1 WNHNN, CDR2 SYGVQD (reference sequence). After removal of 6 bases from V and 6 bases from J, the junction contained 1 base not matched to a gene. The CDR3 extends over 13 amino acids. CDR3 amino acids: CASSGTGGNEQFF. The CDR3 coding sequence is TGCGCCAGCAGCGGGACAGGGGGCAATGAGCAGTTCTTC.

The rearrangement uses TRBV27 and TRBJ2-1; 7 bases are shared with TRBD2. This CDR3 spans 13 amino acids. V trimming: 2 bases; J trimming: 10 bases; junction bases outside the gene matches: 5. Germline CDR1 is MNHEY and CDR2 is SMNVEV (reference sequence). As DNA, the CDR3 is TGTGCCAGCAGTTTAAGGGGTAGCGGGGAGCAGTTCTTC. It specifies CASSLRGSGEQFF.

The rearrangement links TRBV12-5 to TRBJ1-5, with D possibly TRBD1 on 5 matching bases. In germline, CDR1 is LGHNT, CDR2 FRNRAP. This CDR3 has 14 residues. V was trimmed by 10 bases and J by 2 bases, leaving 15 bases between them. Written as DNA, the CDR3 is TGTGCTACGAGCGGGTGGGGGGGCAATCAGCCCCAGCATTTT. Translation: CATSGWGGNQPQHF. Using reference TRBV12-5 and TRBJ1-5 for the parts outside the CDR3, the full variable domain is DARVTQTPRHKVTEMGQEVTMRCQPILGHNTVFWYRQTMMQGLELLAYFRNRAPLDDSGMPKDRFSAEMPDATLATLKIQPSEPRDSAVYFCATSGWGGNQPQHFGDGTRLSIL.

V and J are TRBV5-6 and TRBJ1-1; 7 positions match TRBD1. V shed 2 bases and J 4 bases; nucleotides not matched to a gene: 8. CDR3 size: 15 residues. CDR1 and CDR2 from the germline V gene are SGHDT and YYEEEE. The CDR3 region has the DNA TGTGCCAGCAGCTTCACAGGGGCTTCGGCCACTGAAGCTTTCTTT. It codes for CASSFTGASATEAFF.

This chain's CDR3 is CATISSTGQPYEQYF. Here the CDR3 DNA reads TGTGCCACTATATCATCGACAGGGCAACCCTACGAGCAGTACTTC. V and J are TRBV10-3 and TRBJ2-7; 7 bases match TRBD1. This CDR3 contains 15 residues. Germline CDR1 ENHRY, CDR2 SYGVKD. The junction had 14 bases not matched to a gene; V was cut back by 10 bases and J by 2 bases.

This clone was detected only once. The gene calls are TRBV6-6 and TRBJ2-4; 8 nucleotides line up with TRBD1. V trimming: 5 bases; J trimming: 7 bases; junction bases outside the gene matches: 10. This CDR3 comprises 15 residues. Germline-derived CDR1 and CDR2 are MNHNY and SVGAGI (reference sequence). CDR3 coding DNA: TGTGCCAGCAGTCGGGGAGGACAGGGTGATAACATTCAGTACTTC. Translation gives CASSRGGQGDNIQYF.

The chain couples TRBV7-2 to TRBJ1-1; 8 bases align to TRBD1. CDR3 length: 16 amino acids. J gave up 1 base and V 0 bases, and 4 bases lay outside the gene matches. The germline V gene encodes CDR1 SGHTA and CDR2 FQGNSA. CDR3 region: CASSLAAGGANTEAFF. The DNA of the CDR3 is TGTGCCAGCAGCTTAGCGGCAGGGGGCGCGAACACTGAAGCTTTCTTT.

This chain connects TRBV5-1 to TRBJ1-3; no firm D call. Trimming left V 0 bases short and J 0 bases short, with 7 bases between. The CDR3 spans 15 residues. The V gene's germline CDR1 is SGHRS and CDR2 YFSETQ. The CDR3 sequence is CASSLAGSSGNTIYF. The CDR3 nucleotides are TGCGCCAGCAGCTTGGCGGGGTCCTCTGGAAACACCATATATTTT.

CDR3 amino acids: CASQPTGGIYEQYF. The CDR3 nucleotides are TGTGCCAGTCAACCTACAGGGGGCATCTACGAGCAGTACTTC. J is TRBJ2-7 and V is TRBV19; 9 positions match TRBD1. The CDR3 extends over 14 amino acids. After removal of 8 bases from V and 3 bases from J, the junction contained 8 bases not matched to a gene. Germline lookup yields CDR1 LNHDA and CDR2 SQIVND (reference sequence).

This sequence joins TRBV5-7 and TRBJ1-5, with D hard to call. TRBV5-7 is noted as an ORF with a role that remains uncertain. The V and J ends lost 5 bases and 4 bases respectively, with 10 bases between them. The CDR3 sequence is 13 residues long. As DNA, the CDR3 is TGTGCCAGCAGTCTAGACCCTAATCAGCCCCAGCATTTT. Residues: CASSLDPNQPQHF.

This rearrangement joins TRBV10-2 to TRBJ1-4; TRBD1 might be the D (5 bases). Per the germline V gene, CDR1 is WSHSY and CDR2 is SAAADI. This CDR3 comprises 16 residues. V was trimmed by 10 bases and J by 0 bases, leaving 18 bases between them. CDR3 amino acids: CATKRGWGATNEKLFF. In nucleotides, the CDR3 is TGCGCCACCAAGCGGGGGTGGGGCGCAACTAATGAAAAACTGTTTTTT.

The rearrangement uses TRBV2 and TRBJ1-1, with 11 bases fitting TRBD1. From germline, CDR1 is SNHLY and CDR2 FYNNEI. The CDR3 is 14 amino acids. Trimming took 6 bases from V and 7 from J; bases not matched to a gene: 7. The CDR3 sequence is CASRGQGVLGEAFF. CDR3 in DNA: TGTGCCAGCAGGGGACAGGGGGTCCTTGGTGAAGCTTTCTTT.

This clone was observed a single time. V gene TRBV7-9 combines with J gene TRBJ2-7, with D perhaps TRBD1 (5 bases). The CDR3 is 14 amino acids. V lost 5 bases and J 3 bases, leaving 14 bases between the germline ends. Germline V CDR1 and CDR2: SEHNR, FQNEAQ (reference sequence). The CDR3 DNA follows: TGTGCCAGCAGCGACTCAGGGTTAGTCTACGAGCAGTACTTC. Residues: CASSDSGLVYEQYF.

This clone appeared a few times. V usage is TRBV1 and J usage is TRBJ1-2; TRBD1 reflects the table's D call only, with no check against the DNA. TRBV1 is noted as a pseudogene. The CDR3 is made up of 15 amino acids. CDR3 DNA sequence: TGCACCAGCAGGACCGGGACAGGCCACTCCTATGGCTACACCTTC. Protein sequence: CTSRTGTGHSYGYTF.

In DNA form, the CDR3 reads TGTGCCAGTAGTACGAGGACTAGTTCCTACAATGAGCAGTTCTTC. It specifies CASSTRTSSYNEQFF. The rearrangement links TRBV19 to TRBJ2-1, with 7 bases identical to TRBD2. The germline CDR1 and CDR2 sequences are LNHDA and SQIVND (reference sequence). The ends lost 4 bases at V and 1 base at J; junction bases unmatched: 4. The CDR3 is 15 residues long.

This clone was detected once. This rearrangement joins TRBV7-9 to TRBJ1-2; D call uncertain. Trimming left V 5 bases short and J 7 bases short, with 11 bases between. This CDR3 has 12 amino acids. Germline loops: CDR1 SEHNR, CDR2 FQNEAQ (reference sequence). This CDR3 is CASSPPRGGYTF. In nucleotides, the CDR3 is TGTGCCAGCAGCCCTCCTCGGGGTGGCTACACCTTC.

Here the CDR3 reads CASSLERQGASYEQYF. CDR3 sequence (DNA): TGTGCCAGCAGCTTGGAGAGACAGGGGGCATCCTACGAGCAGTACTTC. V and J are TRBV7-8 and TRBJ2-7; 10 bases match TRBD1. Germline V gene sequence: CDR1 SGHVS, CDR2 FQNEAQ. Losses at the gene ends were 3 bases for V and 1 base for J; bases not matched to a gene: 6. The CDR3 loop spans 16 amino acids. Looking up the rest from reference TRBV7-8 and TRBJ2-7 gives the full variable domain: GAGVSQSPRYKVAKRGQDVALRCDPISGHVSLFWYQQALGQGPEFLTYFQNEAQLDKSGLPSDRFFAERPEGSVSTLKIQRTQQEDSAVYLCASSLERQGASYEQYFGPGTRLTVT.

V gene TRBV6-5 combines with J gene TRBJ2-7, with D uncertain. Germline V gives CDR1 MNHEY, CDR2 SVGAGI. This CDR3 is 13 amino acids long. The germline V and J ends were trimmed by 2 bases and 1 base, with 6 bases remaining between them. The DNA for the CDR3 is TGTGCCAGCAGTTACCCAGGTTCCTACGAGCAGTACTTC. Translating it yields CASSYPGSYEQYF.

This clone was found a few times. V and J are TRBV5-5 and TRBJ1-2; 10 bases are a match to TRBD1. The germline V gene encodes CDR1 SGHKS and CDR2 YYEKEE (reference sequence). V shed 7 bases, J shed 8 bases, and the junction held 8 bases outside the gene matches. This CDR3 comprises 13 residues. In nucleotides, the CDR3 is TGTGCCAGCGGTACCGGGACAGGGGTCGGCTACACCTTC. This codes for CASGTGTGVGYTF.

The chain links TRBV6-5 to TRBJ2-1, with D perhaps TRBD2 (5 bases). The germline V gene has CDR1 MNHEY and CDR2 SVGAGI. CDR3 size: 15 residues. The germline V and J ends were trimmed by 0 bases and 3 bases, with 9 bases remaining between them. The CDR3 loop reads CASSYSNRGYNEQFF. The CDR3 DNA follows: TGTGCCAGCAGTTACTCGAACCGGGGCTACAATGAGCAGTTCTTC.

This chain links TRBV7-9 with TRBJ1-1; the match to TRBD1 covers 9 bases. The CDR3 covers 15 residues. Germline V gene data show CDR1 as SEHNR and CDR2 as FQNEAQ (reference sequence). The junction had 6 bases not matched to a gene; V was cut back by 6 bases and J by 1 base. This CDR3 reads CASRAGTGRNTEAFF. The CDR3 bases are TGTGCCAGCAGGGCCGGGACAGGGCGGAACACTGAAGCTTTCTTT.

V is TRBV7-2 and J is TRBJ1-3; TRBD1 aligns across 10 bases. CDR3 length equals 15 residues. Germline CDR1 is SGHTA and CDR2 is FQGNSA. The ends lost 5 bases at V and 6 bases at J; junction bases unmatched: 7. CDR3 in amino acids: CASSRSGTGENTIYF. The CDR3 DNA follows: TGTGCCAGCAGCAGATCCGGGACAGGGGAAAACACCATATATTTT. Filled out from reference TRBV7-2 and TRBJ1-3, the complete variable domain reads GAGVSQSPSNKVTEKGKDVELRCDPISGHTALYWYRQSLGQGLEFLIYFQGNSAPDKSGLPSDRFSAERTGGSVSTLTIQRTQQEDSAVYLCASSRSGTGENTIYFGEGSWLTVV.

Remarks on this clone: This same CDR3 is encoded by further DNA sequences in the sample. V is TRBV18 and J is TRBJ1-1; D call uncertain. Between the trimmed V and J ends, which lost 3 bases and 1 base, there was a span of 3 bases. CDR3 length: 12 residues. In germline, CDR1 is KGHSH, CDR2 LQKENI. In nucleotides, the CDR3 is TGTGCCAGCTCACCCGGGAACACTGAAGCTTTCTTT. It specifies CASSPGNTEAFF.